Listed here is a single T cell receptor beta chain. Its antigen is currently unknown. This record comes from a study of shared clonotypes between healthy human individuals. The overall study: Serving as donors were two women and a few men, whose ages spanned 18 to 49. The study used three CD4 naive, three CD4 memory, two CD8 naive and one CD8 memory plate per donor.

The germline V and J ends were trimmed by 6 bases and 0 bases, with 9 bases remaining between them. Germline V gene sequence: CDR1 SNHLY, CDR2 FYNNEI. The CDR3 has 14 amino acids. Study-level points and caveats: Limitation of the genetic and exposure-history diversity represented came from the few donors.

Only in-frame clones appear in the TCRdb table, and some are missing; sequencing was by immunoSEQ multiplex PCR. The data show about 1.5 million clones, approximately 98% seen once. This receptor was identified in a man in his thirties or forties in good health. The rearrangement links TRBV2 to TRBJ2-1; D perhaps matches TRBD1 (6 bases). The sample consisted of naive CD4+ T cells sorted from blood. Subset described: CD45RA+ positively selected. Here the CDR3 DNA reads TGTGCCAGCAGCCGGGACACCTCCTACAATGAGCAGTTCTTC. Protein sequence: CASSRDTSYNEQFF.